Here is one TCR beta chain with its context. This record comes from a study of long-term antiretroviral therapy in people with HIV. Researchers ran immunoSEQ v3.0 at survey level. TCRdb's copy holds only in-frame clones and misses some; the assay was immunoSEQ multiplex PCR. Of roughly 40,000 clones listed, around 85% are singletons. The V gene lost 6 bases and the J gene lost 9 bases, with 21 bases spanning the gap. Germline-derived CDR1 and CDR2 are MNHNS and SASEGT. CDR3 length: 14 residues. This clonotype originated in a woman in her 50s with HIV. Sequences were derived from unsorted PBMCs, sampled 1.2 years after starting antiretroviral therapy. The chain carries TRBV6-1 and TRBJ2-7; the D gene is possibly TRBD1 (6 bases). In nucleotides, the CDR3 is TGTGCCAGCAGACAGGGAGAGGGTGGGTTGGGGCAGTACTTC. It specifies CASRQGEGGLGQYF.